This T cell receptor beta chain appears in the sequencing data of a study of T-cell reconstitution after alpha-beta-depleted transplantation in children. Trimming pared 1 base from V and 3 bases from J, leaving 11 bases between. The CDR3 contains 14 residues. Germline V gene sequence: CDR1 SGHRS, CDR2 YFSETQ. Using unique molecular identifiers, the investigators prepared the TCRbeta library. One entry per CDR3 protein results from TCRdb running MiXCR on the PCR reads. The repertoire holds fewer than 400,000 distinct CDR3 sequences, with roughly 22% as singletons. The sequence came from a human donor who donated a stem cell graft to a child with acute myeloid leukemia. The sample consisted of PBMCs from the stem cell graft donor, taken from the stem cell graft. The chain couples TRBV5-1 to TRBJ2-7; D remains unclear. CDR3 sequence (DNA): TGCGCCAGCAGCTTGACTCCCTCAGGCTACGAGCAGTACTTC. Translation: CASSLTPSGYEQYF.